What follows are 15 T cell receptor beta chains derived from one specimen sequenced in a study of T cell responses to AZD1222 COVID-19 vaccine. The protocol was immunoSEQ multiplex PCR, while the TCRdb copy is restricted to in-frame clones and leaves out a portion. The sample yields 100,000 to 130,000 clones, more than 70% seen once. The sample here was peripheral blood, taken on day 0 of AZD1222 vaccination. The receptors stem from an adult in good health.

The genes are TRBV10-1 and TRBJ1-1, with 7 bases identical to TRBD1. CDR3 size: 15 residues. Germline CDR1 reads WNHNN; CDR2 reads SYGVQD (reference sequence). V dropped 8 bases and J dropped 1; count of bases not matched to a gene: 10. The CDR3 nucleotides read TGCGCCAGCGTTCTACCGGGACAGAGGAACACTGAAGCTTTCTTT. The encoded protein is CASVLPGQRNTEAFF.

The chain recombines TRBV6-1 with TRBJ1-2; tentatively, D is TRBD1 (6 bases). Germline-derived CDR1 and CDR2 are MNHNS and SASEGT. Trimming took 2 bases from V and 7 from J, leaving 14 bases between them. The CDR3 length is 14 residues. CDR3 sequence (DNA): TGTGCCAGCAGTGAACACAGGGTAGCAGGTGGCTACACCTTC. It codes for CASSEHRVAGGYTF.

This chain links TRBV7-2 with TRBJ2-5, with D possibly being TRBD1 or TRBD2 (5 bases each). This CDR3 region has 13 residues. V shed 8 bases and J shed 5 bases, with 15 bases lying between them. Germline lookup yields CDR1 SGHTA and CDR2 FQGNSA. DNA of the CDR3: TGTGCCAGCGGGACGGCAGGGTGGGAGACCCAGTACTTC. Residues: CASGTAGWETQYF.

The genes are TRBV30 and TRBJ1-5, with D maybe TRBD1 (6 bases). V was clipped by 6 bases and J by 2 bases, with 14 bases between them. The length of the CDR3 is 14 residues. Germline assignment: CDR1 GTSNPN and CDR2 SVGIG (reference sequence). The CDR3 loop is CACHTGMGNQPQHF. In nucleotides, the CDR3 is TGTGCCTGCCACACAGGGATGGGCAATCAGCCCCAGCATTTT.

In DNA form, the CDR3 reads TGCGCCAGCAGCCAAGAAGGAATCGTGCCCTCTACTGGCTACACCTTC. Amino acid sequence: CASSQEGIVPSTGYTF. This chain joins TRBV4-1 and TRBJ1-2; D remains ambiguous. Per germline, CDR1 MGHRA and CDR2 YSYEKL. CDR3 size: 16 residues. V lost 0 bases and J lost 7, with 18 bases in between.

The rearrangement uses TRBV5-1 and TRBJ1-4; 10 bases are a match to TRBD1. After removal of 2 bases from V and 4 bases from J, the junction contained 5 bases not matched to a gene. Germline V CDR1 and CDR2: SGHRS, YFSETQ. The CDR3 is 16 amino acids. DNA of the CDR3: TGCGCCAGCAGCTTCGGGGGACAGGGGAGTAATGAAAAACTGTTTTTT. Residues: CASSFGGQGSNEKLFF.

On this clone itself: Other nucleotide sequences from this sample produce the same CDR3. The chain joins TRBV6-1 to TRBJ1-3; no clear D. This CDR3 has 15 residues. V gave up 2 bases and J gave up 0 bases, with 8 bases separating them. CDR1 and CDR2 (germline): MNHNS, SASEGT. The CDR3 region has the DNA TGTGCCAGCAGTGAAAATGGGTCCTCTGGAAACACCATATATTTT. Encoded protein: CASSENGSSGNTIYF.

The table lists this clone with a count of one. This chain connects TRBV6-5 to TRBJ1-4; unclear D gene. V lost 5 bases, J lost 8 bases, and 9 bases lay in between. The V gene's germline CDR1 is MNHEY and CDR2 SVGAGI. This CDR3 is built from 12 residues. CDR3 sequence: CASSTTREKLFF. CDR3 DNA sequence: TGTGCCAGCAGTACAACGCGAGAAAAACTGTTTTTT.

This rearrangement joins TRBV5-1 to TRBJ2-1; 9 nucleotides agree with TRBD1. The V gene's germline CDR1 is SGHRS and CDR2 YFSETQ. Losses at the gene ends were 3 bases for V and 3 bases for J; bases not matched to a gene: 10. This CDR3 has 17 amino acids. CDR3 region: CASSSLTGTGNYNEQFF. CDR3 bases: TGCGCCAGCAGCTCCTTAACCGGGACAGGGAACTACAATGAGCAGTTCTTC.

The gene calls are TRBV9 and TRBJ2-5; 9 bases are shared with TRBD2. J gave up 5 bases and V 3 bases, and 11 bases lay outside the gene matches. CDR3 size: 16 residues. Germline CDR1 is SGDLS and CDR2 is YYNGEE. This CDR3 reads CASSGSSGAPLETQYF. The CDR3 DNA reads TGTGCCAGCAGCGGATCTAGCGGGGCACCTTTGGAGACCCAGTACTTC.

This chain links TRBV24-1 with TRBJ1-1; D is unclear. The CDR3 loop spans 14 amino acids. Germline CDR1 is KGHDR and CDR2 is SFDVKD. V was shortened by 6 bases and J by 0 bases, with 10 bases between the two germline ends. In nucleotides, the CDR3 is TGTGCCACCAGTCTTTCCGTGATGAACACTGAAGCTTTCTTT. This encodes CATSLSVMNTEAFF.

CDR3 sequence (DNA): TGTGCCAGTAGTACCGGGACCGATGAAAAACTGTTTTTT. This sequence encodes CASSTGTDEKLFF. The chain couples TRBV19 to TRBJ1-4; possibly TRBD1 for D (5 bases). The CDR3 loop spans 13 amino acids. Per germline, CDR1 LNHDA and CDR2 SQIVND (reference sequence). Trimming stripped 4 bases from V and 6 bases from J, with 9 bases between.

This clone was picked up a small number of times. The chain's CDR3 is CAWKGGQENSPLHF. In nucleotides, the CDR3 is TGTGCCTGGAAGGGGGGCCAGGAGAATTCACCCCTCCACTTT. The chain is built from TRBV30 and TRBJ1-6, with D perhaps matching TRBD1 (6 bases). CDR1 and CDR2 (germline): GTSNPN, SVGIG (reference sequence). Between the trimmed V and J ends, which lost 4 bases and 7 bases, there was a span of 14 bases. The CDR3 sequence is 14 residues long.

This chain connects TRBV24-1 to TRBJ1-4; 9 bases fit TRBD1. The CDR3 runs to 15 residues. The V gene's germline CDR1 is KGHDR and CDR2 SFDVKD. The V segment lost 3 bases and the J segment 8 bases; nucleotides outside the gene matches: 6. The CDR3, as DNA: TGTGCCACCAGTGATCAGACAGGGGGGAAAGAAAAACTGTTTTTT. Protein product: CATSDQTGGKEKLFF.

V and J are TRBV7-9 and TRBJ2-1; 9 positions match TRBD2. CDR3 length: 16 amino acids. The germline CDR1 and CDR2 sequences are SEHNR and FQNEAQ (reference sequence). With 5 bases clipped from V and 5 bases from J, the junction kept 10 bases outside the gene matches. CDR3 loop: CASSHRSGGPNNEQFF. The CDR3 DNA reads TGTGCCAGCAGCCATCGTAGCGGGGGCCCCAACAATGAGCAGTTCTTC.